This T cell receptor (beta chain) was recorded in a study of T cells in Graves' hyperthyroidism and ophthalmopathy (dated by TCRdb to between 2018 and 2021). For the study in its entirety: Peripheral blood was sampled at the time of initial diagnosis, prior to any treatment. To identify TCR V-J signatures that set the groups apart, the researchers used a discovery cohort of about a hundred patients, made up of around 40 with Graves' ophthalmopathy and 55 to 65 with stable Graves' hyperthyroidism. Whether ophthalmopathy could be predicted prospectively was tested in an independent validation cohort made up of under 20 hyperthyroidism patients plus 17 patients who later progressed to ophthalmopathy. Thyroid tissue and blood T-cell repertoires from about six Graves' hyperthyroidism patients were also compared in the study. The approximately 95 discovery patients were divided at random into training and test sets in a 7:3 ratio. Once sampling was done, hyperthyroidism patients were given methimazole at a starting dose of 30 mg daily, whereas ophthalmopathy patients were given high-dose intravenous methylprednisolone. According to the paper, TCR Vbeta CDR3 sequencing was carried out on 135 peripheral blood samples, which came from fewer than 50 ophthalmopathy, around 74 hyperthyroidism and approximately 17 progressor patients. Broader findings and caveats from the paper: Sample size was not statistically predetermined, and investigators were not blinded to group allocation. Blood samples also contained most of the expanded thyroid clonotypes (frequency above 0.001), which suggests that blood repertoires may reflect thyroid immune responses. A 13 V-J signature model separated ophthalmopathy from stable hyperthyroidism, with approximately 86% sensitivity and 81.08% specificity in cross-validation and 80%/75% in testing. In validation, the model predicted progression to ophthalmopathy with 65% to 71% sensitivity and 72% to 75% specificity, a median of approximately 6.7 months before onset.

Remarks on this clonotype: The clone's antigen remains unknown. Per-base qualities were not stored, and no clone one base away is much larger.

V and J are truncated by 3 bases and 3 bases respectively, leaving an intervening sequence of 5 bases. The germline V gene supplies CDR1 MGHRA and CDR2 YSYEKL. From the cysteine up to the phenylalanine, the CDR3 has a length of 12 residues. The sequence is cut down to CDR3 DNA, 36 bases in frame from base 1. Graves' hyperthyroidism was defined as stable when no progression to ophthalmopathy occurred over 18 months of follow-up. Hyperthyroidism patients were newly diagnosed, had a disease duration of under 2 months, and were aged 18 to 65 years. Patients with uncontrolled infections, other autoimmune diseases, pregnancy or lactation were excluded. Diagnoses relied on clinical symptoms, serum thyroxine and TRAb, thyroid ultrasound and orbital computed tomography. PBMCs were isolated from 7.5 to 10 ml of fresh peripheral blood by Ficoll-Paque density gradient centrifugation. Trizol reagent was used to extract total RNA, and RNA quality was then checked on an Agilent 2100 Bioanalyzer.

The TCR beta CDR3 regions were amplified from RNA transcripts. For the first round of RT-PCR on the TCR CDR3, the HTBI primer set was used together with the Qiagen OneStep RT-PCR kit. A second multiplex PCR round built the libraries, followed by size selection and purification. The libraries were sequenced on an Illumina HiSeq2000 using paired-end 100 bp reads. As for how the authors treated the data: SOAPnuke was used to process the raw data, removing reads that contained adapters or uncalled bases, had a mean Phred below 15, or lacked an exact match to the constant primer or identifier. COPE v1.2.5 was used to merge the high-quality paired reads, and each unique nucleotide sequence was defined as a clonotype. MiTCR v1.1 was used to align clonotypes to the IMGT TRBV, TRBD and TRBJ reference segments. The analysis was restricted to V-J combinations with a frequency above 0.0001, which together covered 99.2% of the repertoires. The TCS score was defined as F50 (clonal expansion) divided by E x V (chaos), with BLOSUM62-based TCRdist calculated between CDR3 peptides within each V-J. Welch's t-statistics and random forest reduced 500 to 550 V-J features to 13, which were used in a naive Bayes classifier (R e1071). Using fastp trimming at Q25 and MiXCR clonotype assembly, TCRdb reanalyzed the public sequencing data and kept in-frame beta chains. Here each entry gathers all rows of one CDR3 protein and keeps the most common genes and DNA. The V and J calls here are based on TCRdb, not the publication. For this sample the table gives about 590,000 distinct CDR3 sequences, of which less than 20% were detected only once. Less than 9.5% of the sample goes to the ten largest clones.

The chain is made from TRBV4-1 and TRBJ2-5, with the D gene too uncertain to name. The sample comprised blood. This receptor was identified in a woman in her 30s with Graves' hyperthyroidism. The nucleotide sequence reads TGCGCCAGCAGCCACGGAGAAGAGACCCAGTACTTC. It encodes CASSHGEETQYF.